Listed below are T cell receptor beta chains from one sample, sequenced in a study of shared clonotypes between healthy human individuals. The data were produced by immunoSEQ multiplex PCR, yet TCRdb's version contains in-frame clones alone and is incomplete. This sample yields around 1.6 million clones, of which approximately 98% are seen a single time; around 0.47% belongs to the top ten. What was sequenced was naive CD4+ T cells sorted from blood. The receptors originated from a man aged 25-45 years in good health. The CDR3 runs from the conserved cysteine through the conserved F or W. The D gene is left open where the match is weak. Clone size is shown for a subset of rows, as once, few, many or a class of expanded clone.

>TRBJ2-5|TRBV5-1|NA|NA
TGCGCCAGCAATTCGCAGTTTCAAGAGACCCAGTACTTC
CASNSQFQETQYF
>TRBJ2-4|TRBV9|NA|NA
TGTGCCAGCAGCGTAGGGGCGGGATCAGAAAACATTCAGTACTTC
CASSVGAGSENIQYF
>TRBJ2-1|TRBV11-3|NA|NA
TGTGCCAGCAGCTTAGTTAAAAACAATGAGCAGTTCTTC
CASSLVKNNEQFF
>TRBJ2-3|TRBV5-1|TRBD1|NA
TGCGCCAGCAGCTTAACGGGACAGGGGAGAAATACGCAGTATTTT
CASSLTGQGRNTQYF
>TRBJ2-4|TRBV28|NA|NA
TGTGCCAGCAGCCCCCCGGACAGAAGATGGGACTTC
CASSPPDRRWDF
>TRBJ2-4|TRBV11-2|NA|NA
TGTGCCAGCAGCCCAGGCCTGATCCCTCACTTC
CASSPGLIPHF
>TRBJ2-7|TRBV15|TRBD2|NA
TGTGCCACCAGACCGGGAGGAAGGTACGAGCAGTACTTC
CATRPGGRYEQYF
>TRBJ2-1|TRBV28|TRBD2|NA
TGTGCCAGCAGTCCTCGGGCTAGCGGGAGTGATGAGCAGTTCTTC
CASSPRASGSDEQFF
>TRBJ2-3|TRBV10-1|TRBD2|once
TGCGCCAGCAGTGAGGCCATAGCGGGAGACGACACAGATACGCAGTATTTT
CASSEAIAGDDTDTQYF
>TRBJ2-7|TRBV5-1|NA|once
TGCGCCAGCAGCTTGGTCGGGACCCCCTCCTACGAGCAGTACTTC
CASSLVGTPSYEQYF
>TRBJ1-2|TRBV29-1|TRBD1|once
TGCAGCGTGCGACAGGGAAGCTATGGCTACACCTTC
CSVRQGSYGYTF
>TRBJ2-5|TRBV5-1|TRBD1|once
TGCGCCAGCAGCGGACAGGGGGCAGAGACCCAGTACTTC
CASSGQGAETQYF
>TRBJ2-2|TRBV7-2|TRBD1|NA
TGTGCCAGCAGCATACAGGGGGCTGTAACCGGGGAGCTGTTTTTT
CASSIQGAVTGELFF
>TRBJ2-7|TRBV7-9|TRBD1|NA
TGTGCCAGCAGCGAGGGACAGGGTTACTACGAGCAGTACTTC
CASSEGQGYYEQYF
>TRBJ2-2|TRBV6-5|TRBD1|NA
TGTGCCAGCAGTTATACAGGGGGGTTCACCGGGGAGCTGTTTTTT
CASSYTGGFTGELFF
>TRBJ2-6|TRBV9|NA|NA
TGTGCCAGCAGCGCCAACTCTGGGGCCAACGTCCTGACTTTC
CASSANSGANVLTF
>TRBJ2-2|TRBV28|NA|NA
TGTGCCAGCATAGAGACTACTGAGACCGGGGAGCTGTTTTTT
CASIETTETGELFF
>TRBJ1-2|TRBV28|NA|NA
TGTGCCAGCAGTTTAGGGGGCCCCTATGGCTACACCTTC
CASSLGGPYGYTF
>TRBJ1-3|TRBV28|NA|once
TGTGCCAGCAGTTTCCAGGGATCTGGAAACACCATATATTTT
CASSFQGSGNTIYF
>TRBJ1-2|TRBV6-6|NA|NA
TGTGCCAGCGCCCGGGGGAATGGCTACACCTTC
CASARGNGYTF
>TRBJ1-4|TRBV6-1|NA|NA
TGTGCCAGCAGTGACTCGGGGGGGGCCTTTGAAAAACTGTTTTTT
CASSDSGGAFEKLFF
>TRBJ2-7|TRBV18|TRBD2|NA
TGTGCCAGCTCACCCCCAGGGACTAGCGGGGGCGTCTACGAGCAGTACTTC
CASSPPGTSGGVYEQYF
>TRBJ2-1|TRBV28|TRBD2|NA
TGTGCCAGCAGTTTTGCCGGCGGGAGATTCTTGGGTGAGCAGTTCTTC
CASSFAGGRFLGEQFF
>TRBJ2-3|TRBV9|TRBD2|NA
TGTGCCAGCAGCGCTTCCCCGGGACTAGCGGGACCGACTCCTGATACGCAGTATTTT
CASSASPGLAGPTPDTQYF
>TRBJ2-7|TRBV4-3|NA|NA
TGCGCCAGCAGCCCGCAAGGGGAATCCTACGAGCAGTACTTC
CASSPQGESYEQYF
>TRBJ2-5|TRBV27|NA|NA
TGTGCCAGCAGTCCCTCGTGGGTCAAGTTTCAAGAGACCCAGTACTTC
CASSPSWVKFQETQYF